The 14 T cell receptor beta chains listed next were all sequenced from one sample in a study of OX40 agonist ivuxolimab in advanced cancers. Profiling relied on immunoSEQ multiplex PCR, and the TCRdb table lists in-frame clones only, not all of them. This table has 30,000 to 50,000 clones, around 89% appearing once. The sequencing used CD4+ or CD8+ T cells sorted from blood, collected in a trial of the OX40 agonist ivuxolimab. These receptors all stem from an adult with an advanced solid tumor such as melanoma, head and neck, liver or kidney cancer.

This chain joins TRBV5-1 and TRBJ1-3; weak D call: TRBD1 (6 bases). The CDR3 sequence is 14 residues long. CDR1 is SGHRS, CDR2 YFSETQ, per germline. V was pared by 4 bases and J by 2 bases, with 10 bases between. CDR3 coding DNA: TGCGCCAGCAGCCCGGGGACACCTGGAAACACCATATATTTT. Translation gives CASSPGTPGNTIYF.

V gene TRBV7-2 combines with J gene TRBJ1-2; 7 bases match TRBD1. CDR1 and CDR2 from the germline V gene are SGHTA and FQGNSA. The junction had 6 bases not matched to a gene; V was cut back by 0 bases and J by 8 bases. The CDR3 extends over 14 amino acids. The CDR3 coding sequence is TGTGCCAGCAGCTTAGCAGCAGGGGGTGGAGGCTACACCTTC. This sequence encodes CASSLAAGGGGYTF.

V is TRBV9 and J is TRBJ2-7, with a weak D call TRBD1 (5 bases). Trimming took off 0 bases at V and 2 bases at J, with 9 bases between the two ends. The CDR3 is 14 amino acids. CDR1 is SGDLS and CDR2 is YYNGEE in the germline V gene. The CDR3 reads CASSVATTAYEQYF. The DNA of the CDR3 is TGTGCCAGCAGCGTAGCTACGACAGCCTACGAGCAGTACTTC.

The chain links TRBV5-5 to TRBJ2-7; 12 bases align to TRBD2. Germline-derived CDR1 and CDR2 are SGHKS and YYEKEE (reference sequence). This CDR3 is 15 amino acids long. V shed 5 bases and J 3 bases; nucleotides not matched to a gene: 6. CDR3: CASRLLAGGGYEQYF. DNA for the CDR3: TGTGCCAGCAGACTACTAGCGGGGGGCGGCTACGAGCAGTACTTC.

This clone was seen only once. The chain employs TRBV19 and TRBJ2-4; maybe TRBD1 (6 bases). The CDR3 loop spans 13 amino acids. Looked up from germline, CDR1 is LNHDA and CDR2 is SQIVND (reference sequence). Trimming took off 5 bases at V and 5 bases at J, with 10 bases between the two ends. This CDR3 reads CASSGGLENIQYF. The CDR3 bases are TGTGCCAGTAGTGGGGGCCTCGAAAACATTCAGTACTTC.

V usage is TRBV7-2 and J usage is TRBJ2-1; 7 bases agree with TRBD2. V lost 4 bases to trimming and J lost 4 bases; unmatched junction nucleotides: 7. Looked up from germline, CDR1 is SGHTA and CDR2 is FQGNSA. The CDR3 has 15 residues. The CDR3 bases are TGTGCCAGCAGCTCCCAGAGCGGGGTATACAATGAGCAGTTCTTC. This sequence encodes CASSSQSGVYNEQFF.

This chain uses TRBV5-4 with TRBJ1-1; 7 nucleotides agree with TRBD1. V shed 0 bases and J 5 bases; nucleotides not matched to a gene: 7. The CDR3 totals 15 residues. Germline CDR1 SGHNT, CDR2 YYREEE (reference sequence). Here the CDR3 reads CASSLEGGRWTEAFF. In nucleotides, the CDR3 is TGTGCCAGCAGCTTGGAAGGGGGCCGATGGACTGAAGCTTTCTTT.

The V call is TRBV18, the J call TRBJ2-1; TRBD1 agrees at 7 bases. V trimming: 0 bases; J trimming: 4 bases; junction bases outside the gene matches: 6. CDR1 and CDR2 from the germline V gene are KGHSH and LQKENI. This CDR3 spans 16 amino acids. The CDR3 sequence: CASSPPGGLRYNEQFF. The CDR3 DNA reads as TGTGCCAGCTCACCACCAGGGGGCCTAAGGTACAATGAGCAGTTCTTC. The full variable domain, in which reference TRBV18 and TRBJ2-1 provide the parts outside the CDR3, is NAGVMQNPRHLVRRRGQEARLRCSPMKGHSHVYWYRQLPEEGLKFMVYLQKENIIDESGMPKERFSAEFPKEGPSILRIQQVVRGDSAAYFCASSPPGGLRYNEQFFGPGTRLTVL.

Comments on this clone: In the same sample, other DNA sequences code for this CDR3. This chain links TRBV5-1 with TRBJ2-3; D unclear. CDR1 and CDR2 from the germline V gene are SGHRS and YFSETQ. The CDR3 has 13 residues. V was clipped by 0 bases and J by 3 bases, with 5 bases between them. The CDR3 coding sequence is TGCGCCAGCAGCTTGGAAGGAACAGATACGCAGTATTTT. This encodes CASSLEGTDTQYF.

The CDR3 sequence: CASSPEGQGGQPQHF. For the CDR3, the DNA is TGTGCCAGCAGCCCCGAGGGACAGGGGGGACAGCCCCAGCATTTT. This chain uses TRBV9 with TRBJ1-5, with TRBD1 identical over 11 bases. This CDR3 has 15 residues. V lost 4 bases to trimming and J lost 7 bases; unmatched junction nucleotides: 7. Germline V CDR1 and CDR2: SGDLS, YYNGEE. Variable domain in full (rest from reference TRBV9 and TRBJ1-5): DSGVTQTPKHLITATGQRVTLRCSPRSGDLSVYWYQQSLDQGLQFLIQYYNGEERAKGNILERFSAQQFPDLHSELNLSSLELGDSALYFCASSPEGQGGQPQHFGDGTRLSIL.

The CDR3 DNA follows: TGCGCCAGCAGCTTACTAGTGGGGGGCGTCTACGAGCAGTACTTC. Its translation: CASSLLVGGVYEQYF. The rearrangement links TRBV5-1 to TRBJ2-7; either TRBD1 or TRBD2 may fit D (6 bases each). The V end was cut by 2 bases, the J end by 3 bases, with 15 bases between. Germline V gives CDR1 SGHRS, CDR2 YFSETQ. CDR3 size: 15 residues. The full variable domain, in which reference TRBV5-1 and TRBJ2-7 provide the parts outside the CDR3, is KAGVTQTPRYLIKTRGQQVTLSCSPISGHRSVSWYQQTPGQGLQFLFEYFSETQRNKGNFPGRFSGRQFSNSRSEMNVSTLELGDSALYLCASSLLVGGVYEQYFGPGTRLTVT.

This clone was detected only once. The chain joins TRBV6-6 to TRBJ2-5; D gene uncertain. Trimming pared 2 bases from V and 1 base from J, leaving 8 bases between. The CDR3 covers 14 residues. Germline CDR1 MNHNY, CDR2 SVGAGI (reference sequence). For the CDR3, the DNA is TGTGCCAGCAGTTACGTCAGTGCCCAAGAGACCCAGTACTTC. This translates into CASSYVSAQETQYF.

The CDR3 bases are TGCGCCAGCAGCTTGGGACAGAGTAATAATTCACCCCTCCACTTT. Residues: CASSLGQSNNSPLHF. The V and J genes are TRBV5-1 and TRBJ1-6; perhaps TRBD1 as D (5 bases). The CDR3 has 15 amino acids. Germline CDR1 is SGHRS and CDR2 is YFSETQ. V lost 0 bases, J lost 5 bases, and 9 bases lay in between.

This chain links TRBV5-1 with TRBJ1-4; D possibly corresponds to TRBD1 (5 bases). This CDR3 comprises 17 residues. Trimming removed 3 bases at V and 2 bases at J, with 17 bases between. Germline CDR1 and CDR2: SGHRS and YFSETQ. The CDR3 reads CASSSRPRGDTNEKLFF. The CDR3 DNA is TGCGCCAGCAGCTCGCGACCCAGAGGGGACACTAATGAAAAACTGTTTTTT.